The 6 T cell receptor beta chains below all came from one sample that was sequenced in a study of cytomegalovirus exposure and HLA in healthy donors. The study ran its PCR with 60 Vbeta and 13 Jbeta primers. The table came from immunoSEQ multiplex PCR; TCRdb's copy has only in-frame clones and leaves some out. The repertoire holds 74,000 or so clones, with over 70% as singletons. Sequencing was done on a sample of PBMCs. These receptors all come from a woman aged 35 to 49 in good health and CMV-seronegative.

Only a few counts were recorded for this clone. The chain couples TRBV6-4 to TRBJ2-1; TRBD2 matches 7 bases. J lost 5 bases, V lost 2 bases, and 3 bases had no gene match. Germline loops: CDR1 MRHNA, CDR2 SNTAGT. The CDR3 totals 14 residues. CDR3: CASSDVGGNNEQFF. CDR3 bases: TGTGCCAGCAGTGACGTGGGAGGGAACAATGAGCAGTTCTTC.

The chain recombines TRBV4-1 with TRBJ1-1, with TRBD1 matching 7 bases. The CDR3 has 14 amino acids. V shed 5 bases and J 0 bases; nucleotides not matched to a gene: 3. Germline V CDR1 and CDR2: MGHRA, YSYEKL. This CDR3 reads CASSLGQMNTEAFF. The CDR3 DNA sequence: TGCGCCAGCAGCTTGGGACAGATGAACACTGAAGCTTTCTTT.

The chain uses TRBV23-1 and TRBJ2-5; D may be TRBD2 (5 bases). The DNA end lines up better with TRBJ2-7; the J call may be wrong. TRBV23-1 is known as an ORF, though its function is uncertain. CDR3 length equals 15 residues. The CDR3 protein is CASSQFRENTYEQYF. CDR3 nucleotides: TGCGCCAGCAGTCAATTTAGGGAGAACACCTACGAGCAGTACTTC.

CDR3 in DNA: TGCGCCAGCAGCTTGGTGGGACAGGGGGCTAGCGAGCAGTACTTC. Its protein product is CASSLVGQGASEQYF. The chain uses TRBV5-1 and TRBJ2-7; the match to TRBD1 covers 12 bases. The CDR3 is 15 amino acids. Per the germline V gene, CDR1 is SGHRS and CDR2 is YFSETQ. The junction had 4 bases not matched to a gene; V was cut back by 0 bases and J by 6 bases.

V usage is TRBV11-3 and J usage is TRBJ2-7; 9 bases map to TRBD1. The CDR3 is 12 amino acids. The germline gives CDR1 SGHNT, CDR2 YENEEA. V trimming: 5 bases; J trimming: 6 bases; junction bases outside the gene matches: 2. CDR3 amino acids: CASSADRGEQYF. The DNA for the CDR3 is TGTGCCAGCAGCGCGGACAGGGGCGAGCAGTACTTC.

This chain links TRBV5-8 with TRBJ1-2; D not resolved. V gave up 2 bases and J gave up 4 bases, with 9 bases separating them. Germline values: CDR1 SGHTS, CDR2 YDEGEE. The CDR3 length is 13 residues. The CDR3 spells CASSFEGSYGYTF. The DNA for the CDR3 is TGTGCCAGCAGCTTTGAGGGTAGCTATGGCTACACCTTC.